These 31 T cell receptor beta chains were sequenced from one sample in a study of blood T cell repertoires in COVID-19. Repertoires were generated with immunoSEQ multiplex PCR, while TCRdb's copy carries only in-frame clones and drops some. This table has 65,000 to 90,000 clones, roughly 80% appearing once. Sequencing was carried out using peripheral blood. The receptors come from a woman older than 75 with active or convalescent COVID-19.

The rearrangement joins TRBV2 to TRBJ1-4, with D possibly TRBD1 on 6 matching bases. The CDR3 is made up of 14 amino acids. Trimming shortened V by 2 bases and J by 7 bases, and 11 bases separated the two germline ends. CDR1 is SNHLY, CDR2 FYNNEI, per germline. CDR3 in DNA: TGTGCCAGCAGTGAATGGGGGCTCGGTGAAAAACTGTTTTTT. This translates into CASSEWGLGEKLFF. Based on the CDR3 plus reference TRBV2 and TRBJ1-4, the full variable domain is EPEVTQTPSHQVTQMGQEVILRCVPISNHLYFYWYRQILGQKVEFLVSFYNNEISEKSEIFDDQFSVERPDGSNFTLKIRSTKLEDSAMYFCASSEWGLGEKLFFGSGTQLSVL.

The chain joins TRBV4-1 to TRBJ1-4; 10 bases match TRBD1. The CDR3 extends over 15 amino acids. The ends lost 0 bases at V and 8 bases at J; junction bases unmatched: 3. Germline CDR1 and CDR2: MGHRA and YSYEKL. The CDR3 here is CASSQEDRGREKLFF. In DNA form, the CDR3 reads TGCGCCAGCAGCCAAGAGGACAGGGGGAGAGAAAAACTGTTTTTT.

The J gene is TRBJ2-3, the V gene TRBV7-9; 9 nucleotides match TRBD1. With V trimmed by 5 bases and J by 3 bases, 6 bases remained unmatched. There are 15 residues in the CDR3. Germline CDR1 is SEHNR and CDR2 is FQNEAQ (reference sequence). Written as DNA, the CDR3 is TGTGCCAGCAGCCTACAGGGGGCTCGTACAGATACGCAGTATTTT. This sequence encodes CASSLQGARTDTQYF.

The rearrangement joins TRBV28 to TRBJ2-5; 7 bases agree with TRBD1. This CDR3 has 15 amino acids. The V gene end was trimmed by 6 bases and the J gene end by 1 base; junction bases not matched to a gene: 8. Germline loops: CDR1 MDHEN, CDR2 SYDVKM. CDR3 bases: TGTGCCAGCAGGGAATTAGGGGGCCCCCAAGAGACCCAGTACTTC. Protein product: CASRELGGPQETQYF.

This clone has only a few counts. This chain connects TRBV5-4 to TRBJ1-3, with D possibly TRBD1 on 5 matching bases. Germline V CDR1 and CDR2: SGHNT, YYREEE (reference sequence). CDR3 size: 16 residues. V lost 0 bases, J lost 0 bases, and 10 bases lay in between. CDR3 DNA sequence: TGTGCCAGCAGCTTGGCCGGGGGGGGCTCTGGAAACACCATATATTTT. This translates into CASSLAGGGSGNTIYF.

The chain is built from TRBV7-8 and TRBJ1-5; 8 bases line up with TRBD1. The trim removed 5 bases at V and 3 bases at J, leaving 3 bases unmatched. The germline CDR1 and CDR2 sequences are SGHVS and FQNEAQ. This CDR3 contains 14 residues. CDR3 in DNA: TGTGCCAGCAGCGACAGGGGTAACAATCAGCCCCAGCATTTT. Its protein is CASSDRGNNQPQHF. Full variable domain (missing parts from reference TRBV7-8 and TRBJ1-5): GAGVSQSPRYKVAKRGQDVALRCDPISGHVSLFWYQQALGQGPEFLTYFQNEAQLDKSGLPSDRFFAERPEGSVSTLKIQRTQQEDSAVYLCASSDRGNNQPQHFGDGTRLSIL.

The V gene is TRBV5-1, the J gene TRBJ2-2; D might be TRBD2 (6 bases). Germline CDR1 reads SGHRS; CDR2 reads YFSETQ. This CDR3 is built from 13 residues. Trimming stripped 6 bases from V and 4 bases from J, with 10 bases between. CDR3 loop: CASKFGGTGELFF. Here the CDR3 DNA reads TGCGCCAGCAAATTCGGGGGCACCGGGGAGCTGTTTTTT. Supplemented by reference TRBV5-1 and TRBJ2-2, the full variable domain reads KAGVTQTPRYLIKTRGQQVTLSCSPISGHRSVSWYQQTPGQGLQFLFEYFSETQRNKGNFPGRFSGRQFSNSRSEMNVSTLELGDSALYLCASKFGGTGELFFGEGSRLTVL.

V usage is TRBV2 and J usage is TRBJ2-1, with 7 bases lining up with TRBD2. The CDR3 has 15 amino acids. V trimming: 6 bases; J trimming: 7 bases; junction bases outside the gene matches: 12. Germline V gene lookup returns CDR1 SNHLY and CDR2 FYNNEI. CDR3 amino acids: CASSLLAEIGNEQFF. The CDR3 bases are TGTGCCAGCAGCCTGCTAGCGGAAATTGGGAATGAGCAGTTCTTC.

The table lists this clone with a count of one. V usage is TRBV6-5 and J usage is TRBJ2-5, with TRBD2 matching 13 bases. Germline CDR1 is MNHEY and CDR2 is SVGAGI. V was pared by 6 bases and J by 7 bases, with 5 bases of the junction left unmatched. The CDR3 runs to 14 residues. The CDR3 spells CASRTSGGSGTQYF. As DNA, the CDR3 is TGTGCCAGCAGGACTAGCGGGGGGTCAGGGACCCAGTACTTC.

The chain recombines TRBV11-2 with TRBJ1-1; a possible D gene is TRBD1 (6 bases). This CDR3 has 15 residues. CDR1 and CDR2 from the germline V gene are SGHAT and FQNNGV. V was trimmed by 4 bases and J by 6 bases, leaving 18 bases between them. CDR3 region: CASSSIQGVFSEAFF. The CDR3 region has the DNA TGTGCCAGCAGCTCCATACAGGGAGTATTTTCTGAAGCTTTCTTT.

The chain is built from TRBV19 and TRBJ1-2; the match to TRBD1 covers 11 bases. Per the germline V gene, CDR1 is LNHDA and CDR2 is SQIVND (reference sequence). Trimming took 6 bases from V and 3 from J; bases not matched to a gene: 3. The CDR3 totals 14 residues. The CDR3 reads CASRGTGGDYGYTF. The CDR3 DNA is TGTGCCAGTAGAGGGACAGGGGGTGACTATGGCTACACCTTC.

V and J are TRBV30 and TRBJ2-7; D remains unclear. Per the germline V gene, CDR1 is GTSNPN and CDR2 is SVGIG (reference sequence). The CDR3 totals 14 residues. V dropped 4 bases and J dropped 1 base, with 14 bases sitting between them. CDR3 DNA sequence: TGTGCCTGGACCCGCTACCCTGATTCCTACGAGCAGTACTTC. Encoded protein: CAWTRYPDSYEQYF.

This clone was recorded a few times. The V and J genes are TRBV25-1 and TRBJ2-2; unclear D gene. Germline values: CDR1 MGHDK, CDR2 SYGVNS. The length of the CDR3 is 14 residues. V dropped 5 bases and J dropped 5 bases, with 12 bases sitting between them. The chain's CDR3 is CASSHGEETGELFF. The CDR3, as DNA: TGTGCCAGCAGTCATGGAGAGGAAACCGGGGAGCTGTTTTTT.

This clone was picked up a small number of times. The gene calls are TRBV4-3 and TRBJ2-7; no firm D call. The CDR3 length is 15 residues. Germline CDR1 and CDR2: LGHNA and YSLEER. With 4 bases removed from V and 0 bases from J, the gap between germline ends came to 13 bases. CDR3 residues: CASSPSLGSSYEQYF. CDR3 nucleotide sequence: TGCGCCAGCAGCCCCAGTCTAGGTAGCTCCTACGAGCAGTACTTC.

The V and J genes are TRBV20-1 and TRBJ1-2, with unresolved D. Trimming left V 3 bases short and J 3 bases short, with 8 bases between. Per germline, CDR1 DFQATT and CDR2 SNEGSKA (reference sequence). CDR3 length: 12 amino acids. CDR3 DNA: TGCAGTGCTAGTACTCGCCACTATGGCTACACCTTC. This encodes CSASTRHYGYTF.

This clone was found a few times. The V gene is TRBV5-4, the J gene TRBJ2-7; D is perhaps TRBD1 (5 bases). Per germline, CDR1 SGHNT and CDR2 YYREEE (reference sequence). V lost 0 bases and J 0 bases, leaving 10 bases between the germline ends. This CDR3 contains 15 residues. This chain's CDR3 is CASSLDFQGSYEQYF. The CDR3, as DNA: TGTGCCAGCAGCTTGGATTTCCAGGGCTCCTACGAGCAGTACTTC. The variable domain in full, with the rest retrieved from reference TRBV5-4 and TRBJ2-7, is ETGVTQSPTHLIKTRGQQVTLRCSSQSGHNTVSWYQQALGQGPQFIFQYYREEENGRGNFPPRFSGLQFPNYSSELNVNALELDDSALYLCASSLDFQGSYEQYFGPGTRLTVT.

This clone has just a few counts. The rearrangement joins TRBV5-8 to TRBJ1-2, with D uncertain. Trimming took off 2 bases at V and 4 bases at J, with 9 bases between the two ends. The CDR3 extends over 13 amino acids. Per germline, CDR1 SGHTS and CDR2 YDEGEE. CDR3 amino acids: CASSFQASYGYTF. DNA for the CDR3: TGTGCCAGCAGCTTTCAGGCTTCCTATGGCTACACCTTC. The full variable domain, with the rest looked up from reference TRBV5-8 and TRBJ1-2, is EAGVTQSPTHLIKTRGQQATLRCSPISGHTSVYWYQQALGLGLQFLLWYDEGEERNRGNFPPRFSGRQFPNYSSELNVNALELEDSALYLCASSFQASYGYTFGSGTRLTVV.

The CDR3 coding sequence is TGTGCCAGCAGCACCCCGGTCCTCTACAATGAGCAGTTCTTC. Its translation is CASSTPVLYNEQFF. J is TRBJ2-1 and V is TRBV7-2; D is unclear. Germline V gives CDR1 SGHTA, CDR2 FQGNSA. Trimming removed 5 bases from V and 3 bases from J, with 11 bases in between. CDR3 size: 14 residues.

The CDR3 reads CASSDRQGSNQPQHF. CDR3 sequence (DNA): TGTGCCAGCAGCGACCGACAGGGGAGCAATCAGCCCCAGCATTTT. The chain combines TRBV6-5 with TRBJ1-5; 8 bases agree with TRBD1. The CDR3 loop spans 15 amino acids. Trimming took 6 bases from V and 1 from J; bases not matched to a gene: 5. Germline-derived CDR1 and CDR2 are MNHEY and SVGAGI.

In this sample, this clone turned up a few times. The chain links TRBV7-9 to TRBJ2-5; maybe TRBD2 (5 bases). V gave up 5 bases and J gave up 1 base, with 17 bases separating them. The CDR3 covers 16 residues. Germline values: CDR1 SEHNR, CDR2 FQNEAQ (reference sequence). In DNA form, the CDR3 reads TGTGCCAGCAGCCTCCCTAGGAGGTCTCCCCAAGAGACCCAGTACTTC. Protein product: CASSLPRRSPQETQYF.

J is TRBJ2-1 and V is TRBV7-2; 9 positions agree with TRBD2. The CDR3 loop spans 15 amino acids. The germline gives CDR1 SGHTA, CDR2 FQGNSA. Germline trimming cut 4 bases from V and 9 bases from J; bases unmatched to any gene: 10. The CDR3 DNA reads TGTGCCAGCAGCTCCTATCGAGCGGGAGGCCTTGAGCAGTTCTTC. Protein product: CASSSYRAGGLEQFF.

As DNA, the CDR3 is TGTGCCAGCAGTAATCAGGGGAATCAGCCCCAGCATTTT. This codes for CASSNQGNQPQHF. J is TRBJ1-5 and V is TRBV27; the D gene is possibly TRBD1 (6 bases). V was clipped by 5 bases and J by 4 bases, with 9 bases between them. This CDR3 spans 13 amino acids. Germline V gene lookup returns CDR1 MNHEY and CDR2 SMNVEV (reference sequence).

The J gene is TRBJ2-3, the V gene TRBV4-2, with 8 bases lining up with TRBD1. The CDR3 totals 16 residues. Germline assignment: CDR1 LGHNA and CDR2 YNFKEQ. V lost 3 bases to trimming and J lost 4 bases; unmatched junction nucleotides: 9. CDR3 nucleotides: TGTGCCAGCAGCCAGCTCAGGGGGCGGACTCCAGATACGCAGTATTTT. Its protein product is CASSQLRGRTPDTQYF.

This clone has at least ten counts. CDR3 sequence: CASSGEAADTQYF. The CDR3 DNA is TGTGCCAGCAGCGGAGAGGCGGCAGATACGCAGTATTTT. The V gene is TRBV9, the J gene TRBJ2-3; no reliable D call. This CDR3 comprises 13 residues. Between the trimmed V and J ends, which lost 3 bases and 4 bases, there was a span of 9 bases. CDR1 is SGDLS, CDR2 YYNGEE, per germline.

V gene TRBV7-2 combines with J gene TRBJ2-7; 10 bases agree with TRBD1. J gave up 2 bases and V 1 base, and 11 bases lay outside the gene matches. The CDR3 spans 18 residues. Germline V lookup: CDR1 SGHTA, CDR2 FQGNSA. DNA of the CDR3: TGTGCCAGCAGCTTAGTGTGGTTCGGACAGGGGGTCCCCTACGAGCAGTACTTC. Amino acids: CASSLVWFGQGVPYEQYF.

The J gene is TRBJ2-4, the V gene TRBV25-1; a weak D match, TRBD1 (7 bases). Germline CDR1 and CDR2: MGHDK and SYGVNS. V was pared by 6 bases and J by 1 base, with 13 bases between. This CDR3 region has 15 residues. The CDR3 is CASRSSGGAKNIQYF. In nucleotides, the CDR3 is TGTGCCAGCAGATCCTCAGGGGGGGCCAAAAACATTCAGTACTTC.

This sequence joins TRBV6-4 and TRBJ2-3; 10 bases fit TRBD2. Germline assignment: CDR1 MRHNA and CDR2 SNTAGT. The CDR3 runs to 16 residues. J was trimmed by 4 bases and V by 0 bases; bases with no gene match: 4. The DNA of the CDR3 is TGTGCCAGCAGTGACTCGTCTAGCGGGGGAGCAGATACGCAGTATTTT. Translation gives CASSDSSSGGADTQYF.

This sequence joins TRBV21-1 and TRBJ1-4. TRBV21-1 is an annotated pseudogene. CDR3 length equals 16 residues. Here the CDR3 DNA reads TGTGCCAGCGGAAAGATACGGGGTGCAACTAATGAAAAACTGTTTTTT. As protein: CASGKIRGATNEKLFF.

The chain carries TRBV11-2 and TRBJ2-1; TRBD2 matches at 14 bases. V lost 6 bases, J lost 7 bases, and 5 bases stayed unmatched. Germline V gene lookup returns CDR1 SGHAT and CDR2 FQNNGV. The CDR3 loop spans 15 amino acids. The CDR3 coding sequence is TGTGCCAGCAGAGGGACTAGCGGGGGAAAAAATGAGCAGTTCTTC. Translation gives CASRGTSGGKNEQFF.

V and J are TRBV7-2 and TRBJ2-6; D not certain. This CDR3 is built from 15 residues. V was shortened by 3 bases and J by 0 bases, with 6 bases between the two germline ends. From germline, CDR1 is SGHTA and CDR2 FQGNSA. CDR3 sequence: CASSFPRSGANVLTF. The DNA for the CDR3 is TGTGCCAGCAGCTTCCCCCGCTCTGGGGCCAACGTCCTGACTTTC.

The DNA of the CDR3 is TGTGCCAGCAGCCTAAGTAGGACTAGCGGGATCAATGAGCAGTTCTTC. Residues: CASSLSRTSGINEQFF. The gene calls are TRBV7-2 and TRBJ2-1; 12 positions agree with TRBD2. CDR3 length: 16 residues. With 5 bases clipped from V and 6 bases from J, the junction kept 8 bases outside the gene matches. Germline loops: CDR1 SGHTA, CDR2 FQGNSA.